This T cell receptor beta chain originates from a study of blood T cell repertoires in COVID-19. Trimming took 7 bases from V and 3 from J; bases not matched to a gene: 6. The length of the CDR3 is 15 residues. Germline V gene lookup returns CDR1 MNHEY and CDR2 SVGAGI. Clones were read by immunoSEQ multiplex PCR, and TCRdb kept only the in-frame ones, dropping some. The sample records 100,000 to 150,000 clones, 60% to 80% being singletons. The TCR sequence derives from a man aged 55 to 69 with acute or convalescent COVID-19. Specimen: peripheral blood. This rearrangement joins TRBV6-5 to TRBJ1-4; 9 bases agree with TRBD1. This CDR3 reads CASIKQGASNEKLFF. CDR3 DNA sequence: TGTGCCAGCATTAAACAGGGGGCTTCTAATGAAAAACTGTTTTTT.